This T cell receptor (beta chain) was captured in a study of T cell changes during pregnancy in multiple sclerosis. The assay was immunoSEQ multiplex PCR, and TCRdb's table has in-frame clones only and misses some. This table holds tens of thousands of clones, roughly nine tenths found once. The CDR3 has 16 amino acids. Trimming removed 4 bases from V and 4 bases from J, with 22 bases in between. Looked up from germline, CDR1 is GTSNPN and CDR2 is SVGIG (reference sequence). This receptor was taken from a female donor with multiple sclerosis, enrolled in a pregnancy study. Sequences were derived from peripheral blood, sampled before pregnancy. The genes are TRBV30 and TRBJ1-2; D ambiguous. CDR3 DNA sequence: TGTGCCTGGAACTCTGAGGGTCCCTCTTGGGGCTATGGCTACACCTTC. Its protein is CAWNSEGPSWGYGYTF. Using reference TRBV30 and TRBJ1-2 for the parts outside the CDR3, the full variable domain is SQTIHQWPATLVQPVGSPLSLECTVEGTSNPNLYWYRQAAGRGLQLLFYSVGIGQISSEVPQNLSASRPQDRQFILSSKKLLLSDSGFYLCAWNSEGPSWGYGYTFGSGTRLTVV.